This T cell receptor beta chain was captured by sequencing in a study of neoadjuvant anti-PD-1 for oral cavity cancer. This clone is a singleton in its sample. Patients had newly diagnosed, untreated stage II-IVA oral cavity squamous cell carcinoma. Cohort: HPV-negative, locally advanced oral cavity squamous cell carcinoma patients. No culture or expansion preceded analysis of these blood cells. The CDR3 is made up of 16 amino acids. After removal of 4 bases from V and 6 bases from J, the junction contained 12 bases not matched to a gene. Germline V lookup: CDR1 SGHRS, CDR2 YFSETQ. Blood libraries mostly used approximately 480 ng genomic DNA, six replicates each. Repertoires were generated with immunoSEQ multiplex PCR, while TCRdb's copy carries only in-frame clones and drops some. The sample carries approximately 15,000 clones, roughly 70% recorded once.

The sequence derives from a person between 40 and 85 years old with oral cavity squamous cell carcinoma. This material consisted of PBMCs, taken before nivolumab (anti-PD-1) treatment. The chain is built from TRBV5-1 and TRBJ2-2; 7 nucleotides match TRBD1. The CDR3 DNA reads TGCGCCAGCAGCCCCGGACAGGCGGTTGTCGCCGGGGAGCTGTTTTTT. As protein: CASSPGQAVVAGELFF. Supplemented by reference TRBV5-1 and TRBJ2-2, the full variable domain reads KAGVTQTPRYLIKTRGQQVTLSCSPISGHRSVSWYQQTPGQGLQFLFEYFSETQRNKGNFPGRFSGRQFSNSRSEMNVSTLELGDSALYLCASSPGQAVVAGELFFGEGSRLTVL.